This T cell receptor beta chain originates from a study of T cells after yellow fever vaccination. On the study more broadly: It was SMART-Seq v4 Ultra Low Input that prepared the fractions with low cell numbers. The study's findings and limits: Although most clonotypes did not, a small share appeared in both CD4 and CD8 compartments.

In its sample, this clonotype was seen once. Its antigen is as yet unknown. Germline CDR1 is KGHSH and CDR2 is LQKENI. CDR3 size: 13 residues. Between the trimmed V and J ends, which lost 6 bases and 2 bases, there was a span of 11 bases. Researchers made TCR cDNA using 5'RACE template switching, and this step added a universal primer site and UMIs. A single record per CDR3 protein comes from TCRdb applying MiXCR to the 5' RACE reads. Of 300,000 or so distinct CDR3 sequences in the sample, approximately 8% were seen once. The sample consisted of PBMCs, taken 45 days after the first yellow fever vaccination. V is TRBV18 and J is TRBJ2-7; D not resolved. The receptor was isolated from a man younger than 30 who received the YFV17D yellow fever vaccine. The CDR3 DNA sequence: TGTGCCAGCTCGCCGGATAGCCCCTACGAGCAGTACTTC. It specifies CASSPDSPYEQYF. Full variable domain (rest looked up from reference TRBV18 and TRBJ2-7): NAGVMQNPRHLVRRRGQEARLRCSPMKGHSHVYWYRQLPEEGLKFMVYLQKENIIDESGMPKERFSAEFPKEGPSILRIQQVVRGDSAAYFCASSPDSPYEQYFGPGTRLTVT.